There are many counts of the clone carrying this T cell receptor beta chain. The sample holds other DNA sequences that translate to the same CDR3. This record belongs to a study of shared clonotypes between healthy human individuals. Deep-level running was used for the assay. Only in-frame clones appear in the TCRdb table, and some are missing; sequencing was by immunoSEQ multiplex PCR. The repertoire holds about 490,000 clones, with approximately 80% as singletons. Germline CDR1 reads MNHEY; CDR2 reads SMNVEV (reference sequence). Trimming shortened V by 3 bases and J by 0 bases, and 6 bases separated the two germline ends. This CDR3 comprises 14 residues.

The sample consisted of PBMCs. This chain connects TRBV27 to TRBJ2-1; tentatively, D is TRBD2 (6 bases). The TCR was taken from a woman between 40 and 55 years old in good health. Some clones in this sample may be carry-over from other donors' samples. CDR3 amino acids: CASSLGGSYNEQFF. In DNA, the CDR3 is TGTGCCAGCAGTTTGGGGGGCTCCTACAATGAGCAGTTCTTC.